The 13 T cell receptor beta chains below all came from one sample that was sequenced in a study of neurological immune-mediated disorders. MiXCR, applied by TCRdb to the 5' RACE reads, yields one record per CDR3 protein. The sample has roughly 74,000 distinct CDR3 sequences; 5.2% are singletons. The sequenced material came from PBMCs. The receptors stem from a young man with multiple sclerosis.

This clonotype was recorded many times. The chain recombines TRBV12-3 or TRBV12-4 with TRBJ1-1; D unclear. Trimming took off 5 bases at V and 1 base at J, with 8 bases between the two ends. CDR3 length: 13 amino acids. The CDR3 DNA is TGTGCCAGCAGTCGCAGTGAGAACACTGAAGCTTTCTTT. Translation: CASSRSENTEAFF.

This clonotype was picked up many times. The rearrangement links TRBV28 to TRBJ2-5; no definite D call. V lost 3 bases, J lost 5 bases, and 13 bases lay in between. This CDR3 contains 14 residues. CDR1 is MDHEN and CDR2 is SYDVKM in the germline V gene. In DNA form, the CDR3 reads TGTGCCAGCAGTTTCCCGGACGTTCGGGAGACCCAGTACTTC. Residues: CASSFPDVRETQYF.

This clonotype has a count of ten or more. This chain connects TRBV20-1 to TRBJ1-4; 9 bases match TRBD1. J gave up 8 bases and V 5 bases, and 12 bases lay outside the gene matches. The CDR3 length is 15 residues. Germline V gives CDR1 DFQATT, CDR2 SNEGSKA (reference sequence). This chain's CDR3 is CSAYLPGTGNEKLFF. CDR3 nucleotide sequence: TGCAGTGCTTACCTTCCCGGGACAGGGAACGAAAAACTGTTTTTT.

This clonotype was seen ten or more times. The junction departs from the called germline gene at one end, perhaps through a read error. The chain recombines TRBV5-6 with TRBJ1-5; D gene ambiguous. The germline CDR1 and CDR2 sequences are SGHDT and YYEEEE. The CDR3 runs to 12 residues. The CDR3 region is CASSSHYQPQNF. CDR3 nucleotides: TGTGCCAGCAGCTCTCATTATCAGCCCCAGAATTTT. The whole variable domain, filled in from reference TRBV5-6 and TRBJ1-5, reads DAGVTQSPTHLIKTRGQQVTLRCSPKSGHDTVSWYQQALGQGPQFIFQYYEEEERQRGNFPDRFSGHQFPNYSSELNVNALLLGDSALYLCASSSHYQPQNFGDGTRLSIL.

This clonotype was counted many times. The J gene is TRBJ2-1, the V gene TRBV24-1, with D perhaps TRBD1 (5 bases). The CDR3 length is 13 residues. V gave up 3 bases and J gave up 10 bases, with 12 bases separating them. Germline V gene sequence: CDR1 KGHDR, CDR2 SFDVKD. CDR3 region: CATSDGARIEQFF. The CDR3 nucleotides read TGTGCCACCAGTGATGGGGCGCGGATAGAGCAGTTCTTC.

A word on this clonotype: A junction boundary mismatches the germline segment, possibly from a read error. V and J are TRBV24-1 and TRBJ2-2; the D gene is possibly TRBD2 (6 bases). This CDR3 spans 13 amino acids. Germline CDR1 KGHDR, CDR2 SFDVKD. DNA of the CDR3: TGTGCCACCAGACAGCCGAACACCCGGGAGCTATTTTTT. Amino acids: CATRQPNTRELFF.

The rearrangement links TRBV4-1 to TRBJ2-5; TRBD1 is a possible D gene (5 bases). Trimming shortened V by 2 bases and J by 5 bases, and 15 bases separated the two germline ends. This CDR3 has 15 residues. Germline V gene sequence: CDR1 MGHRA, CDR2 YSYEKL. The chain's CDR3 is CASSQSILAGETQYF. The CDR3 DNA reads as TGCGCCAGCAGCCAATCTATCCTGGCAGGGGAGACCCAGTACTTC.

The table lists this clonotype with many counts. This rearrangement joins TRBV20-1 to TRBJ2-7; TRBD1 agrees at 11 bases. Trimming cost V 5 bases and J 6 bases; bases outside gene matches: 9. CDR3 length: 14 residues. Germline V gives CDR1 DFQATT, CDR2 SNEGSKA (reference sequence). CDR3 DNA: TGCAGTGCTTGTACCGGGACAGGGGGAATCGAGCAGTACTTC. As protein: CSACTGTGGIEQYF.

This clonotype has at least ten counts. V is TRBV6-1 and J is TRBJ1-5; the D gene is possibly TRBD1 (6 bases). Trimming removed 7 bases from V and 2 bases from J, with 15 bases in between. Germline CDR1 and CDR2: MNHNS and SASEGT. CDR3 length: 15 residues. The chain's CDR3 is CASTGGLGGNQPQHF. The CDR3 nucleotides are TGTGCCAGCACTGGGGGGCTCGGGGGCAATCAGCCCCAGCATTTT.

This clonotype was found many times. The chain links TRBV12-3 or TRBV12-4 to TRBJ1-2; no clear D gene. This CDR3 is built from 12 residues. With 1 base removed from V and 13 bases from J, the gap between germline ends came to 13 bases. For the CDR3, the DNA is TGTGCCAGCAGTTTAGAGATAGGGAGCTCCACCTTC. Translation: CASSLEIGSSTF.

About this clonotype itself: The conserved phenylalanine or tryptophan normally closing the CDR3 is absent here, so this likely arose from a read error. No DNA is shown, since the ends of the CDR3 on it are uncertain; the CDR3 is the one TCRdb lists. The CDR3 loop reads CSARDRGSDPNSPLNC. This chain uses TRBV20-1 with TRBJ1-6. Germline assignment: CDR1 DFQATT and CDR2 SNEGSKA (reference sequence). Including both end residues, the CDR3 is 16 amino acids long.

This clonotype occurred a few times. The chain joins TRBV10-3 to TRBJ1-5; D uncertain. Trimming stripped 0 bases from V and 3 bases from J, with 6 bases between. In germline, CDR1 is ENHRY, CDR2 SYGVKD. The CDR3 consists of 14 residues. CDR3 nucleotide sequence: TGTGCCATCAGTGAGTCCAAGGTCAATCAGCCCCAGCATTTT. It codes for CAISESKVNQPQHF.

This clonotype was recorded a few times. The chain recombines TRBV3-1 with TRBJ1-1; no firm D call. Germline CDR1 is LGHDT and CDR2 is YNNKEL (reference sequence). Trimming took off 7 bases at V and 1 base at J, with 7 bases between the two ends. The CDR3 extends over 12 amino acids. CDR3 protein: CASKKGNTEAFF. The DNA for the CDR3 is TGTGCCAGCAAGAAGGGGAACACTGAAGCTTTCTTT.